Given below is one T cell receptor beta chain in context. The target antigen is unknown. This sample was taken from a study of T cell repertoires in cytomegalovirus infection. Looking at the study overall: It was the public TCR beta signatures that indicated both CMV infection and matching HLA type.

Study-wide points: The cumulative frequency of public TCR beta families identified carriers of CMV plus the relevant HLA. CMV-specific TCR beta clonotypes restricted by HLA-C were the ones dominating the ex vivo response.

TCRdb re-called the reads with MiXCR, one entry per CDR3 protein. The repertoire holds more than 200,000 distinct CDR3 sequences, approximately 9.2% seen once, with around 16% in the top ten. The CDR3 has 12 residues. Trimming removed 6 bases at V and 11 bases at J, with 14 bases between. CDR1 MDHEN and CDR2 SYDVKM come from the germline V gene. The sample was PBMCs. This clonotype originated in a human donor in good health (CMV status not recorded). Some clones in this sample may be carry-over from other donors' samples. The gene calls are TRBV28 and TRBJ2-1; D may match TRBD1 or TRBD2 (5 bases each). The CDR3 bases are TGTGCCAGCAGCCTCCGGGGCTCTAAGCAGTTCTTC. The encoded protein is CASSLRGSKQFF.